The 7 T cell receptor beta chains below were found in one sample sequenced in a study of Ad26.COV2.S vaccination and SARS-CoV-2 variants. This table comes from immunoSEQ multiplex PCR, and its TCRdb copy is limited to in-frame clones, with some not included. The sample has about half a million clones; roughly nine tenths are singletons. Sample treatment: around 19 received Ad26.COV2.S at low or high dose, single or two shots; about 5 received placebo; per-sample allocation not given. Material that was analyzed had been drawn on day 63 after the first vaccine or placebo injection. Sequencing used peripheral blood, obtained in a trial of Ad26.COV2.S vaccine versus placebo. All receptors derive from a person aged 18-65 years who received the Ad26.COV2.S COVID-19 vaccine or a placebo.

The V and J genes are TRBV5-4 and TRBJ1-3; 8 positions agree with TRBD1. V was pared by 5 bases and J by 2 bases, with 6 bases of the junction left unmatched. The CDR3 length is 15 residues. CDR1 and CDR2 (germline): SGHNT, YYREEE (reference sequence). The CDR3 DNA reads TGTGCCAGCAGTCCGGACAGGGCAACTGGAAACACCATATATTTT. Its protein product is CASSPDRATGNTIYF.

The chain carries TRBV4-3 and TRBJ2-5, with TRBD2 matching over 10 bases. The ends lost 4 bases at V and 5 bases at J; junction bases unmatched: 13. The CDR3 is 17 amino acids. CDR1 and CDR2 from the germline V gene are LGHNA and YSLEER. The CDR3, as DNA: TGCGCCAGCAGCCCGGACGCTAGCGGGGGAACGGGGGAGACCCAGTACTTC. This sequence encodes CASSPDASGGTGETQYF.

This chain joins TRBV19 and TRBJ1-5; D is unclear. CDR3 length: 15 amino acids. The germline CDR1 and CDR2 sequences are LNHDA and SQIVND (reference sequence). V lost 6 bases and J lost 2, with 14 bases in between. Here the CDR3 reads CASRQEDGGNQPQHF. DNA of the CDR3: TGTGCCAGTAGACAAGAGGACGGCGGCAATCAGCCCCAGCATTTT.

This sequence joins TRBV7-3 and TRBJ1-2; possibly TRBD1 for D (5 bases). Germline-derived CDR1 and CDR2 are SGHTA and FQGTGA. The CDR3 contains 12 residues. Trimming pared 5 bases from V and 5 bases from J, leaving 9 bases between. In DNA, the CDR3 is TGTGCCAGCAGCCCGACAGATTATGGCTACACCTTC. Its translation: CASSPTDYGYTF.

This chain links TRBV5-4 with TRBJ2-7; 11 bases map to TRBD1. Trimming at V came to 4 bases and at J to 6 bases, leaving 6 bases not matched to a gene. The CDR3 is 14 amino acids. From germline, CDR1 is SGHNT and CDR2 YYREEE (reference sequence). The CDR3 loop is CASSPTGTGGEQYF. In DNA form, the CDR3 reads TGTGCCAGCAGCCCCACCGGGACAGGGGGCGAGCAGTACTTC.

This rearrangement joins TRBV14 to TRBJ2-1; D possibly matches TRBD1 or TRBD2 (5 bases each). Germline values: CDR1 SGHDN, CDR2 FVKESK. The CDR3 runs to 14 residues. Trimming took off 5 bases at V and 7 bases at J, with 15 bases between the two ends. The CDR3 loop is CASSSTRGANEQFF. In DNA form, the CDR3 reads TGTGCCAGCAGCTCCACTAGAGGGGCTAATGAGCAGTTCTTC. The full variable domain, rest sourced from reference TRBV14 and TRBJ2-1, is EAGVTQFPSHSVIEKGQTVTLRCDPISGHDNLYWYRRVMGKEIKFLLHFVKESKQDESGMPNNRFLAERTGGTYSTLKVQPAELEDSGVYFCASSSTRGANEQFFGPGTRLTVL.

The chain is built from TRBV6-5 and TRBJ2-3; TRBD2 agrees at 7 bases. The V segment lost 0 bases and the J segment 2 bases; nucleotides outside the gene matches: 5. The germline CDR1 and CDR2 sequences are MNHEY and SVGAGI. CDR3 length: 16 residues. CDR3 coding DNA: TGTGCCAGCAGTTACTCACGTGGGAGGGCCACAGATACGCAGTATTTT. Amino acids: CASSYSRGRATDTQYF.